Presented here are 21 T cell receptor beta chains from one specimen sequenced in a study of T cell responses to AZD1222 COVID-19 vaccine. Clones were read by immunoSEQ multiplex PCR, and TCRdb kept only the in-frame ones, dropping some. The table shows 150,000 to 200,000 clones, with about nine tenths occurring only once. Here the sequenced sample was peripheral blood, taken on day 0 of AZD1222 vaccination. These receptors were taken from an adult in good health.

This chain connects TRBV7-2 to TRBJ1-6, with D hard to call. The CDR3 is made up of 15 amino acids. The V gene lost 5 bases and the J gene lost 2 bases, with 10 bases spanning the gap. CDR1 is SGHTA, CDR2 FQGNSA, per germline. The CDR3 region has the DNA TGTGCCAGCAGCCCCAGCGGGACCTATAATTCACCCCTCCACTTT. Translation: CASSPSGTYNSPLHF.

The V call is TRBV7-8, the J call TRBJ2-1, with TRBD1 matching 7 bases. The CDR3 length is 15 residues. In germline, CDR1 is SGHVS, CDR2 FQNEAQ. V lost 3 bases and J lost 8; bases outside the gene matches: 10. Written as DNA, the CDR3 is TGTGCCAGCAGCTTGGGGACAGCTAAGGGCCATGAGCAGTTCTTC. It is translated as CASSLGTAKGHEQFF.

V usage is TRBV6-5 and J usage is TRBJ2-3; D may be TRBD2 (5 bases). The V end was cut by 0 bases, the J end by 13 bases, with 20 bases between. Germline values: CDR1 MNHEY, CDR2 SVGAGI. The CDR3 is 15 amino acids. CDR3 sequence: CASSYSRHGMVREYF. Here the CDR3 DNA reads TGTGCCAGCAGTTACTCTCGGCACGGGATGGTAAGGGAGTATTTT.

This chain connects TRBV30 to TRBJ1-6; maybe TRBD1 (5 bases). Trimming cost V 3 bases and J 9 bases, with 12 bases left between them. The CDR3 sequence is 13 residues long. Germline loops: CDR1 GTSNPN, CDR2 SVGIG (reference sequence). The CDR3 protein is CAWRGESGSPLHF. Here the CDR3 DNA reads TGTGCCTGGAGAGGGGAGAGCGGTTCACCCCTCCACTTT.

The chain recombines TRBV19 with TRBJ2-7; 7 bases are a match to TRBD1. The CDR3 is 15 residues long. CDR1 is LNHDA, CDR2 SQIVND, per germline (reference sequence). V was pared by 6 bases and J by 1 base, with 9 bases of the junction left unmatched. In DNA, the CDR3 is TGTGCCAGTAGCCTTAAGGCAGGGGGATCCTACGAGCAGTACTTC. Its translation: CASSLKAGGSYEQYF.

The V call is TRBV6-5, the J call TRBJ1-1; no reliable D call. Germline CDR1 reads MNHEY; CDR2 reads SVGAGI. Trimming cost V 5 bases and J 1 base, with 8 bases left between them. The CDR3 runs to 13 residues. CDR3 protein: CASSQPGNTEAFF. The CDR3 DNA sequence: TGTGCCAGCAGTCAGCCCGGGAACACTGAAGCTTTCTTT.

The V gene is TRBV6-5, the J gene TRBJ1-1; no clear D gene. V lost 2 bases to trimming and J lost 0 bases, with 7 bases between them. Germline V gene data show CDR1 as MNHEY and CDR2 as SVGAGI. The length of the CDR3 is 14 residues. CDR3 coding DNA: TGTGCCAGCAGTTACGGGATGATGAACACTGAAGCTTTCTTT. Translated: CASSYGMMNTEAFF.

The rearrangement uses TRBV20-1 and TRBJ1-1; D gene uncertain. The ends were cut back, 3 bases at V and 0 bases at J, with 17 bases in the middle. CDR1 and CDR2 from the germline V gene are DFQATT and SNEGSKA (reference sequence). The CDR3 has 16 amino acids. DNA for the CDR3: TGCAGTGCTAGTAGGTCGGGGTTGGGATTGAACACTGAAGCTTTCTTT. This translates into CSASRSGLGLNTEAFF.

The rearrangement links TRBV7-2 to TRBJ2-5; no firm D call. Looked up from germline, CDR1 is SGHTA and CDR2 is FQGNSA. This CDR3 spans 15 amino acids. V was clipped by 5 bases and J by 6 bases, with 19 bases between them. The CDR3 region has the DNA TGTGCCAGCAGCGCCTTCCATCCCATGAGACAGACCCAGTACTTC. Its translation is CASSAFHPMRQTQYF.

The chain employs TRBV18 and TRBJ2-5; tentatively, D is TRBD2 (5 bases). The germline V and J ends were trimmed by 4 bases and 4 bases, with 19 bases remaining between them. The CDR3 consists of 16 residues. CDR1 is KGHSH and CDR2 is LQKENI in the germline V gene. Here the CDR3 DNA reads TGTGCCAGCTCACTTAACATCGGTAGCGTCGGAGAGACCCAGTACTTC. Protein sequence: CASSLNIGSVGETQYF.

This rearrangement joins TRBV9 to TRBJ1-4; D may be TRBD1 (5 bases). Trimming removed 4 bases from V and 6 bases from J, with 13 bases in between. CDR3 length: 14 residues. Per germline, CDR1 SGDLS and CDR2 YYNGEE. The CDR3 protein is CASSRGETDEKLFF. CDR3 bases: TGTGCCAGCAGCCGGGGGGAAACGGATGAAAAACTGTTTTTT.

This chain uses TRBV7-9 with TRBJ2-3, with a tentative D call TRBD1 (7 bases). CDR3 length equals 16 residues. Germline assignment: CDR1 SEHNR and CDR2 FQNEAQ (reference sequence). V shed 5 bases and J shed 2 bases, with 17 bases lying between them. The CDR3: CASSRGQGEDTDTQYF. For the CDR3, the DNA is TGTGCCAGCAGCCGGGGGCAGGGGGAAGACACAGATACGCAGTATTTT.

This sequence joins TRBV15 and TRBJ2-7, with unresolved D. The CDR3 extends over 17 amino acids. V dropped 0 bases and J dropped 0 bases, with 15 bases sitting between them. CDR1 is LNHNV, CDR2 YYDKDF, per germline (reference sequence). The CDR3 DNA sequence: TGTGCCACCAGCAGAGAGGGGTCTGGCGGATACTCCTACGAGCAGTACTTC. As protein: CATSREGSGGYSYEQYF. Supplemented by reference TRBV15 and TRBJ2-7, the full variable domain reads DAMVIQNPRYQVTQFGKPVTLSCSQTLNHNVMYWYQQKSSQAPKLLFHYYDKDFNNEADTPDNFQSRRPNTSFCFLDIRSPGLGDTAMYLCATSREGSGGYSYEQYFGPGTRLTVT.

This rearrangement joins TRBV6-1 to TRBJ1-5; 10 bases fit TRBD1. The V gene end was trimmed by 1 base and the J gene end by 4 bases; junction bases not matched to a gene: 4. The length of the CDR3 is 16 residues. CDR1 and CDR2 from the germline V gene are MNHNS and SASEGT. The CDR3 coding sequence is TGTGCCAGCAGTGAAGAGTGGACAGGGGGTAATCAGCCCCAGCATTTT. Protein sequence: CASSEEWTGGNQPQHF.

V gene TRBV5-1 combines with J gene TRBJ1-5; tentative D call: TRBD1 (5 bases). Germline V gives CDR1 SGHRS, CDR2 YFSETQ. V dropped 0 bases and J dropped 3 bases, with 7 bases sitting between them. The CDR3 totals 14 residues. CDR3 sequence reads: CASSLGGNNQPQHF. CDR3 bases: TGCGCCAGCAGCTTGGGGGGGAACAATCAGCCCCAGCATTTT.

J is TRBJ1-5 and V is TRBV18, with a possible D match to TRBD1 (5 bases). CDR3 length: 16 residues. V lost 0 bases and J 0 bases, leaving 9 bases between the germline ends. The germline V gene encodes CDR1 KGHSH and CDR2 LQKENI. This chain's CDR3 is CASSPPGAVSNQPQHF. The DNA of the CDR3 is TGTGCCAGCTCACCACCAGGGGCAGTTAGCAATCAGCCCCAGCATTTT.

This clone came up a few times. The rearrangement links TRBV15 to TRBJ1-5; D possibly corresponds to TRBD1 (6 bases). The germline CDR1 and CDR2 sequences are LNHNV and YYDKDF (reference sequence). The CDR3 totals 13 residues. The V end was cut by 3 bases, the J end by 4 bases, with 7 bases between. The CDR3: CATSSTGNQPQHF. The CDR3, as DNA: TGTGCCACCAGCAGTACAGGGAATCAGCCCCAGCATTTT.

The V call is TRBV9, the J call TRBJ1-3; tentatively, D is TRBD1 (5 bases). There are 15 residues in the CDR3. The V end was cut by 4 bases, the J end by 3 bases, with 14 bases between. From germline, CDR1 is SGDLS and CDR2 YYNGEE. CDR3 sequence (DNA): TGTGCCAGCAGCATATCAGACAGTCATGGAAACACCATATATTTT. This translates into CASSISDSHGNTIYF.

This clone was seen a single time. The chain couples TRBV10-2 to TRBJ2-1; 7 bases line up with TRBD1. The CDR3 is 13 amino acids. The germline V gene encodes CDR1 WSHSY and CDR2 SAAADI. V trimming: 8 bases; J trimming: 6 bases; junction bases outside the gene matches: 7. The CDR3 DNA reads TGCGCCAGCCAAAGGACAGGCCTCAATGAGCAGTTCTTC. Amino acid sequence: CASQRTGLNEQFF.

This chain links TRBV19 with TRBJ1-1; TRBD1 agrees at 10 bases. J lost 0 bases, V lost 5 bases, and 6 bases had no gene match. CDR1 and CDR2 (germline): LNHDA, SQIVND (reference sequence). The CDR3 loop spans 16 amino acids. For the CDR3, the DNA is TGTGCCAGTAGTGCCCAGGGACAGGGGTTGAACACTGAAGCTTTCTTT. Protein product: CASSAQGQGLNTEAFF.

In DNA form, the CDR3 reads TGTGCCAGCAGCCCTGCAGGTTTCTCTGGGGCCAACGTCCTGACTTTC. Encoded protein: CASSPAGFSGANVLTF. This chain uses TRBV6-2 or TRBV6-3 with TRBJ2-6; D is unclear. CDR1 is MNHEY and CDR2 is SVGEGT in the germline V gene. V was pared by 6 bases and J by 0 bases, with 12 bases between. The CDR3 consists of 16 residues.